Only a few counts were recorded for the clone carrying this TCR beta chain. Its antigen is currently unknown. The CDR3 has 13 amino acids. From germline, CDR1 is SGHNT and CDR2 YYREEE (reference sequence). V lost 4 bases and J 1 base, leaving 8 bases between the germline ends. In the PCR, 60 Vbeta and 13 Jbeta primers were used. Assay: immunoSEQ multiplex PCR; the TCRdb copy retains only in-frame clones and omits some. Here the sample spans more than 150,000 clones, 75% to 90% being singletons. These data come from a study of cytomegalovirus exposure and HLA in healthy donors. Study-wide points: Earlier analysis looked at TCR beta V segments, and most were productive about 90% or about 30% of the time.

Material for sequencing was PBMCs. The TCR originated in a boy younger than 18 in good health and CMV-seronegative. The chain recombines TRBV5-4 with TRBJ1-1; D not resolved. As DNA, the CDR3 is TGTGCCAGCAGCCTCGAGCCGAACACTGAAGCTTTCTTT. Encoded protein: CASSLEPNTEAFF.